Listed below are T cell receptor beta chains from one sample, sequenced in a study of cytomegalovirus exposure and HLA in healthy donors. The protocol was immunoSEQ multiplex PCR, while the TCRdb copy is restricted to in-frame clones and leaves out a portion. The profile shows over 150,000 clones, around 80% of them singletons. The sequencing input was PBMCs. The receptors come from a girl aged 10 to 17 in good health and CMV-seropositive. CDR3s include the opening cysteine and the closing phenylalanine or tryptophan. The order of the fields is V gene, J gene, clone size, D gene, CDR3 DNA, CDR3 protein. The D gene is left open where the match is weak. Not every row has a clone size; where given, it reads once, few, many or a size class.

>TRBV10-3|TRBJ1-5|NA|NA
TGTGCCATCAGTGAGGCGGGGAATCAGCCCCAGCATTTT
CAISEAGNQPQHF
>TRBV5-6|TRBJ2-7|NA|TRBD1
TGTGCCAGCAGCTTGGCCCCGGGACAGTCCTACGAGCAGTACTTC
CASSLAPGQSYEQYF
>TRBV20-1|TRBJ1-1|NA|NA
TGCAGTGCTATCATCAGGGAAAAGGCTTTCTTT
CSAIIREKAFF
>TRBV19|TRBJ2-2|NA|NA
TGTGCCAGTAGTACACAGGGTCCCACCGGGGAGCTGTTTTTT
CASSTQGPTGELFF
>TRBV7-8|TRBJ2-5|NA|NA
TGTGCCAGCAGCTTAGTCTCGGTTGGAGAGACCCAGTACTTC
CASSLVSVGETQYF
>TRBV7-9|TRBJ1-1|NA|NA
TGTGCCAGCAGCTTACGGGAAGGAACTTCTGGGGCTTTCTTT
CASSLREGTSGAFF
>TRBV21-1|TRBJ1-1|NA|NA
TGTGCCAGCAGCTCGCCGGGACAGGCTACGGGCAACACTGAAGCTTTCTTT
CASSSPGQATGNTEAFF
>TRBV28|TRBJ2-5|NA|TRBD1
TGTGCCAGCAGTTTTGCGGGACAGGGGCAAGAGACCCAGTACTTC
CASSFAGQGQETQYF
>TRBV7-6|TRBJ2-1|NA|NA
TGTGCCAGCAGCTTAGAGCCGGGCTCCTACAATGAGCAGTTCTTC
CASSLEPGSYNEQFF
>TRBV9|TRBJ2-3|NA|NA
TGTGCCAGCAGCGCCGTACAGGATACGCAGTATTTT
CASSAVQDTQYF
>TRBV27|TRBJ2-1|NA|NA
TGTGCCAGCAGACTCCAGGGCGCCTACAATGAGCAGTTCTTC
CASRLQGAYNEQFF
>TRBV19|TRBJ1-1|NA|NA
TGTGCCAGTAGTCTCCTGGGGGGGGCGGGAAACACTGAAGCTTTCTTT
CASSLLGGAGNTEAFF
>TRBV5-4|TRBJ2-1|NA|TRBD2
TGTGCCAGCAGCTTAAGAGCGGGGGATGAGCAGTTCTTC
CASSLRAGDEQFF
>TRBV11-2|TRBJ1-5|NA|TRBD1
TGTGCCAGCAGCTTCGGGACAGGACCTAATCAGCCCCAGCATTTT
CASSFGTGPNQPQHF
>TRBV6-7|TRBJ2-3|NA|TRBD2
TGTGCCAGCAGAGCTAGCGGGATTATCACAGATACGCAGTATTTT
CASRASGIITDTQYF
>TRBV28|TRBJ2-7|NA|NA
TGTGCCAGCAACGACTTGCGCGAGCAGTACTTC
CASNDLREQYF
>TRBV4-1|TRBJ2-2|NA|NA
TGCGCCAGCAGCCAAGTACAGGGAAACACCGGGGAGCTGTTTTTT
CASSQVQGNTGELFF
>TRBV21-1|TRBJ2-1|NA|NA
TGTGCCAGCAGCACGACGGCAGGGCAAGGCTCCTACAATGAGCAGTTCTTC
CASSTTAGQGSYNEQFF
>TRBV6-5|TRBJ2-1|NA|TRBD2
TGTGCCAGCAGTTCAGGACTAGCGGGGGTAGATGAGCAGTTCTTC
CASSSGLAGVDEQFF
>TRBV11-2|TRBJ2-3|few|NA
TGTGCCAGCAGCTTGACGGGGTCACGCACAGATACGCAGTATTTT
CASSLTGSRTDTQYF
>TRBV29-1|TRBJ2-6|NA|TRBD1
TGCAGCGTTGAAGAGGACGGGACAGTGTCTGGGGCCAACGTCCTGACTTTC
CSVEEDGTVSGANVLTF
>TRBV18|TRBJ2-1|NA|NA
TGTGCCAGCTCACCTTGGGAGTTCAGTGAGCAGTTCTTC
CASSPWEFSEQFF
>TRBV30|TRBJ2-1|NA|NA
TGTGCCTGGAGTGTAGGGACTGGTGACAATGAGCAGTTCTTC
CAWSVGTGDNEQFF
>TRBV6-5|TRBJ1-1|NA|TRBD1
TGTGCCAGCAGTTGGACAGGATCGAACACTGAAGCTTTCTTT
CASSWTGSNTEAFF
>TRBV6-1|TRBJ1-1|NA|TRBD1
TGTGCCAGCAGTGAAGCCTCGAGACAGGGGCGAGGAGCTTTCTTT
CASSEASRQGRGAFF
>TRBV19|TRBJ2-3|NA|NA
TGTGCCAGTCAGACAGGATATAGCACAGATACGCAGTATTTT
CASQTGYSTDTQYF
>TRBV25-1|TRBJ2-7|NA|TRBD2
TGTGCCAGCAGTGAAATAACTAGCGGGGGCCTCTACGAGCAGTACTTC
CASSEITSGGLYEQYF
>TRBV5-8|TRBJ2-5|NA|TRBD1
TGTGCCAGCAGCTCCCCCCGACAGGGGGGAGAGACCCAGTACTTC
CASSSPRQGGETQYF
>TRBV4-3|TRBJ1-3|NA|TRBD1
TGCGCCAGCAGCCAAGACCGGCAGGGGGGAGACACCATATATTTT
CASSQDRQGGDTIYF
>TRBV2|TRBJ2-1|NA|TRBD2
TGTGCCGGACAAGGGAGGGTTTCCAGCAATGAGCAGTTCTTC
CAGQGRVSSNEQFF
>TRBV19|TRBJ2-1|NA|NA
TGTGCCAGTAGTGACTTCAGCGGGCTCTACAATGAGCAGTTCTTC
CASSDFSGLYNEQFF
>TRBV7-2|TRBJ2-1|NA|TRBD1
TGTGCCAGCAGTCCAGGGGGCGGGGCGAGCTACTACAATGAGCAGTTCTTC
CASSPGGGASYYNEQFF
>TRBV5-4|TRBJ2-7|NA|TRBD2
TGTGCCAGCAGCGCAGGACTAGCGGGAGACTACGAGCAGTACTTC
CASSAGLAGDYEQYF
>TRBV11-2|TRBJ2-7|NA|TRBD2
TGTGCCAGCAGCCTTCCTAGTATCAGCGGGGTCTCCTACGAGCAGTACTTC
CASSLPSISGVSYEQYF
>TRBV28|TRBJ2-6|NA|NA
TGTGCCAGCAGTTTATTACTCACCTCTGGGGCCAACGTCCTGACTTTC
CASSLLLTSGANVLTF
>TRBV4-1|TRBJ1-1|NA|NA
TGCGCCAGCAGCCAAGACCGGGGACAGAACACTGAAGCTTTCTTT
CASSQDRGQNTEAFF
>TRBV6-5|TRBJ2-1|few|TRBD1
TGTGCCAGCAGTTACTCGAGGCAGGGGGTTAACCTTGAGCAGTTCTTC
CASSYSRQGVNLEQFF
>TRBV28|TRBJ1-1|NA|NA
TGTGCCAGCACCCCCCTCGAGGGACTTCTGAACACTGAAGCTTTCTTT
CASTPLEGLLNTEAFF
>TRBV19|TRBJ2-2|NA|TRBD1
TGTGCCAGTACCAGGGGGCTATCCTCGAACACCGGGGAGCTGTTTTTT
CASTRGLSSNTGELFF
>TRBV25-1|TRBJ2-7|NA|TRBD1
TGTGCCAGCAGTGGACAGGGAACGTACGAGCAGTACTTC
CASSGQGTYEQYF
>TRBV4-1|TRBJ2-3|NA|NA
TGCGCCAGCAGCGAACTACGGACACACACAGATACGCAGTATTTT
CASSELRTHTDTQYF
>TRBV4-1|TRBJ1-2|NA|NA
TGCGCCAGCAGCCAACGGGACACGAACTATGGCTACACCTTC
CASSQRDTNYGYTF